What follows are 15 T cell receptor beta chains derived from one specimen sequenced in a study of cytotoxic CD8 clonotypes in ibrutinib-treated CLL. Generated by immunoSEQ multiplex PCR, the TCRdb table keeps only in-frame clones and is missing some. The profile shows 300,000 to 350,000 clones, roughly 79% of them singletons. This specimen was PBMCs, taken before ibrutinib treatment. The origin of the receptors is a human donor with chronic lymphocytic leukemia.

V is TRBV30 and J is TRBJ2-5; TRBD1 aligns across 8 bases. Trimming cost V 1 base and J 5 bases; bases outside gene matches: 6. Germline lookup yields CDR1 GTSNPN and CDR2 SVGIG (reference sequence). The CDR3 is made up of 14 amino acids. The CDR3 spells CAWSADRVRETQYF. CDR3 sequence (DNA): TGTGCCTGGAGTGCGGACAGGGTCCGGGAGACCCAGTACTTC.

The J gene is TRBJ2-1, the V gene TRBV28, with TRBD1 as a possible D gene (6 bases). Germline lookup yields CDR1 MDHEN and CDR2 SYDVKM. The ends were cut back, 3 bases at V and 0 bases at J, with 12 bases in the middle. This CDR3 spans 16 amino acids. The CDR3: CASSLLGQGSYNEQFF. The CDR3 DNA reads TGTGCCAGCAGTTTGTTGGGACAAGGCTCCTACAATGAGCAGTTCTTC.

This clone has only one observation. CDR3 residues: CASSEFWTSGYNEQFF. The CDR3 DNA sequence: TGTGCCAGCAGTGAATTCTGGACTAGCGGCTACAATGAGCAGTTCTTC. The chain joins TRBV25-1 to TRBJ2-1, with 10 bases lining up with TRBD2. The germline CDR1 and CDR2 sequences are MGHDK and SYGVNS. This CDR3 spans 16 amino acids. The trim removed 1 base at V and 3 bases at J, leaving 3 bases unmatched.

The rearrangement joins TRBV2 to TRBJ2-2; tentatively, D is TRBD1 (5 bases). The CDR3 contains 14 residues. V lost 4 bases, J lost 6 bases, and 12 bases lay in between. Germline V gene sequence: CDR1 SNHLY, CDR2 FYNNEI. DNA for the CDR3: TGTGCCAGCAGTGGTCAGGGTGTCTCCGGGGAGCTGTTTTTT. This translates into CASSGQGVSGELFF.

This clone has just one count. The chain uses TRBV19 and TRBJ1-5; the match to TRBD1 covers 7 bases. The CDR3 covers 17 residues. CDR1 is LNHDA, CDR2 SQIVND, per germline (reference sequence). Trimming removed 5 bases from V and 2 bases from J; junction bases left unmatched: 12. The CDR3 loop is CASSGRTGEFGNQPQHF. CDR3 DNA: TGTGCCAGTAGTGGTAGAACAGGGGAATTCGGCAATCAGCCCCAGCATTTT. Full variable domain (outside the CDR3, taken from reference TRBV19 and TRBJ1-5): DGGITQSPKYLFRKEGQNVTLSCEQNLNHDAMYWYRQDPGQGLRLIYYSQIVNDFQKGDIAEGYSVSREKKESFPLTVTSAQKNPTAFYLCASSGRTGEFGNQPQHFGDGTRLSIL.

Worth noting for this clone: Other DNA sequences in the sample encode the same CDR3. The genes are TRBV29-1 and TRBJ1-2, with 7 positions matching TRBD1. V was clipped by 3 bases and J by 2 bases; unmatched bases: 0. CDR3 length: 12 residues. Germline V gene sequence: CDR1 SQVTM, CDR2 ANQGSEA. In DNA form, the CDR3 reads TGCAGCGTTGAGGACAGGAACTATGGCTACACCTTC. It codes for CSVEDRNYGYTF.

For the CDR3, the DNA is TGCGCCAGCAGCTTGAGTTATCAGCCCCAGCATTTT. Translation: CASSLSYQPQHF. The genes are TRBV5-1 and TRBJ1-5, with D hard to call. V lost 1 base, J lost 5 bases, and 4 bases lay in between. Looked up from germline, CDR1 is SGHRS and CDR2 is YFSETQ. This CDR3 comprises 12 residues.

This rearrangement joins TRBV7-9 to TRBJ2-7; D is possibly TRBD2 (6 bases). This CDR3 region has 14 residues. Germline CDR1 reads SEHNR; CDR2 reads FQNEAQ (reference sequence). Trimming took off 5 bases at V and 1 base at J, with 12 bases between the two ends. CDR3 loop: CASSQMAGSYEQYF. The CDR3 DNA reads TGTGCCAGCAGCCAAATGGCGGGATCCTACGAGCAGTACTTC.

The chain links TRBV4-2 to TRBJ2-2, with 7 bases aligning to TRBD1. J gave up 3 bases and V 4 bases, and 8 bases lay outside the gene matches. The length of the CDR3 is 16 residues. CDR1 is LGHNA, CDR2 YNFKEQ, per germline. Written as DNA, the CDR3 is TGTGCCAGCAGCCTAACAGGGGATTCGGACACCGGGGAGCTGTTTTTT. Residues: CASSLTGDSDTGELFF.

This clone came up once. The chain employs TRBV5-1 and TRBJ1-2; TRBD1 aligns across 8 bases. Germline lookup yields CDR1 SGHRS and CDR2 YFSETQ. This CDR3 contains 15 residues. The trim removed 1 base at V and 3 bases at J, leaving 5 bases unmatched. This CDR3 is CASSLYQGQDYGYTF. CDR3 nucleotides: TGCGCCAGCAGCTTGTATCAGGGACAGGACTATGGCTACACCTTC.

The V gene is TRBV15, the J gene TRBJ1-1; D remains ambiguous. V shed 1 base and J shed 11 bases, with 11 bases lying between them. The CDR3 runs 12 residues. Germline V gene lookup returns CDR1 LNHNV and CDR2 YYDKDF (reference sequence). This CDR3 reads CATSRAQKPAFF. Here the CDR3 DNA reads TGTGCCACCAGCAGAGCCCAGAAACCGGCTTTCTTT. The complete variable domain, with remaining parts taken from reference TRBV15 and TRBJ1-1, reads DAMVIQNPRYQVTQFGKPVTLSCSQTLNHNVMYWYQQKSSQAPKLLFHYYDKDFNNEADTPDNFQSRRPNTSFCFLDIRSPGLGDTAMYLCATSRAQKPAFFGQGTRLTVV.

The chain links TRBV30 to TRBJ2-1; unclear D gene. Germline lookup yields CDR1 GTSNPN and CDR2 SVGIG (reference sequence). V lost 2 bases to trimming and J lost 5 bases, with 4 bases between them. CDR3 length: 11 residues. This chain's CDR3 is CAWSLNNEQFF. The DNA for the CDR3 is TGTGCCTGGAGTCTAAACAATGAGCAGTTCTTC.

V is TRBV11-2 and J is TRBJ2-7, with a possible D match to TRBD2 (6 bases). In germline, CDR1 is SGHAT, CDR2 FQNNGV. CDR3 length: 13 residues. V lost 5 bases, J lost 6 bases, and 14 bases lay in between. The CDR3 nucleotides read TGTGCCAGCAGCCCGTGGGACTCTGGCGAGCAGTACTTC. It codes for CASSPWDSGEQYF. The entire variable domain, with the rest obtained from reference TRBV11-2 and TRBJ2-7, is as follows: EAGVAQSPRYKIIEKRQSVAFWCNPISGHATLYWYQQILGQGPKLLIQFQNNGVVDDSQLPKDRFSAERLKGVDSTLKIQPAKLEDSAVYLCASSPWDSGEQYFGPGTRLTVT.

This clone was seen a few times. The chain links TRBV7-9 to TRBJ2-1, with a possible D match to TRBD2 (5 bases). V lost 2 bases, J lost 4 bases, and 9 bases lay in between. This CDR3 is built from 14 residues. Germline assignment: CDR1 SEHNR and CDR2 FQNEAQ (reference sequence). The CDR3 DNA sequence: TGTGCCAGCAGCTTACGAGGGATTTACAATGAGCAGTTCTTC. This codes for CASSLRGIYNEQFF.

The rearrangement joins TRBV4-3 to TRBJ2-1; TRBD2 agrees at 10 bases. This CDR3 has 16 amino acids. Germline trimming cut 0 bases from V and 6 bases from J; bases unmatched to any gene: 5. Germline V gene lookup returns CDR1 LGHNA and CDR2 YSLEER. CDR3 in amino acids: CASSQDLTSGTNEQFF. The CDR3 DNA is TGCGCCAGCAGCCAAGACCTCACTAGCGGGACCAATGAGCAGTTCTTC.